Listed here are 14 T cell receptor beta chains from one sample, sequenced in a study of tumor-infiltrating lymphocytes in glioblastoma multiforme. Multiple V-beta primers and a C-beta primer amplified TCRB from RNA. TCRdb independently ran MiXCR on the multiplex PCR reads; one entry per CDR3 protein. The table records under 15,000 distinct CDR3 sequences, around 60% of them present only once. Input material: brain tumor tissue. The receptors shown here come from a male donor with glioblastoma.

As regards this clonotype: At one end the junction does not follow the germline gene, possibly because of a read error. This sequence joins TRBV20-1 and TRBJ1-6; D remains ambiguous. The CDR3 is made up of 16 amino acids. The germline CDR1 and CDR2 sequences are DFQATT and SNEGSKA (reference sequence). DNA of the CDR3: TGCAATGCTAGGCGTCGACACCCTTTTCTGAGCTCATCCCTCCACTTT. It encodes CNARRRHPFLSSSLHF.

This clonotype has a count of ten or more. The chain is built from TRBV11-2 and TRBJ1-3; D is uncertain. Germline V gene lookup returns CDR1 SGHAT and CDR2 FQNNGV. Trimming removed 1 base from V and 2 bases from J, with 12 bases in between. This CDR3 is built from 16 residues. CDR3 residues: CASSLVRGSAGNTIYF. CDR3 DNA: TGTGCCAGCAGCTTAGTTCGTGGGTCAGCTGGAAACACCATATATTTT.

About this clonotype: One junction end does not reproduce the germline sequence, and a read error may be involved. V and J are TRBV12-3 or TRBV12-4 and TRBJ2-5; 7 nucleotides line up with TRBD2. The CDR3 is 13 amino acids. The CDR3 bases are TGTGCCAGCAGTTTAGCTTCGCGGGAGACCCGGTACTTC. It translates to CASSLASRETRYF.

On this clonotype itself: Without the conserved terminal phenylalanine or tryptophan, this CDR3 likely stems from a read error. The V and J genes are TRBV11-2 and TRBJ2-1, with TRBD2 matching over 7 bases. The CDR3 has 15 amino acids. The germline V gene has CDR1 SGHAT and CDR2 FQNNGV. The CDR3 region has the DNA TGTGCTAGCAGCTTAGCGGGTAGCTCCTACAAAGAGCAGTTCCTC. Translating it yields CASSLAGSSYKEQFL.

The chain employs TRBV11-1 and TRBJ2-7, with 12 bases that match TRBD2. The CDR3 extends over 15 amino acids. CDR1 SGHAT and CDR2 FQDESV come from the germline V gene (reference sequence). V gave up 7 bases and J gave up 5 bases; unmatched junction bases: 9. The CDR3, as DNA: TGTGCCAGCATCATGACTAGCGGGAGTGCCAACGAGCAGTACTTC. It specifies CASIMTSGSANEQYF.

By share of the sample, this clonotype is medium-sized. For the CDR3, the DNA is TGTGCCAGCAGGGAGCCGGACGGTCGGATGAATCGTGGCTACACCTTC. Protein sequence: CASREPDGRMNRGYTF. The chain couples TRBV6-2 or TRBV6-3 to TRBJ1-2; D remains ambiguous. The ends were cut back, 6 bases at V and 7 bases at J, with 24 bases in the middle. Germline CDR1 and CDR2: MNHEY and SVGEGT. CDR3 length: 16 amino acids.

About this clonotype: A read error may account for a junction end that differs from germline. V gene TRBV14 combines with J gene TRBJ2-1, with 10 bases identical to TRBD2. CDR1 SGHDN and CDR2 FVKESK come from the germline V gene. The CDR3 is made up of 13 amino acids. The CDR3 bases are TGTGCTAGCAAACTAGCGGGGTTCGATGAGCAGTTCTTC. As protein: CASKLAGFDEQFF.

A single count supports this clonotype. Likely a read error: the CDR3 ends without its conserved phenylalanine or tryptophan. The V and J genes are TRBV11-1 and TRBJ2-7, with 9 bases that match TRBD1. CDR3 length: 12 residues. Trimming removed 5 bases from V and 9 bases from J; junction bases left unmatched: 5. Germline values: CDR1 SGHAT, CDR2 FQDESV (reference sequence). The CDR3 reads CASSGQGRGQYS. The CDR3 DNA is TGTGCCAGCAGCGGACAGGGGCGCGGGCAGTACTCT.

This clonotype turned up a few times. The gene calls are TRBV20-1 and TRBJ2-3; no definite D call. V lost 1 base, J lost 2 bases, and 7 bases lay in between. In germline, CDR1 is DFQATT, CDR2 SNEGSKA (reference sequence). The CDR3 spans 13 residues. CDR3 sequence (DNA): TGCAGTGCTAGAGTGTATTACACAGATACGCAGTATTTT. Encoded protein: CSARVYYTDTQYF.

The chain carries TRBV29-1 and TRBJ1-2; D is possibly TRBD1 (5 bases). Per germline, CDR1 SQVTM and CDR2 ANQGSEA. Trimming removed 2 bases at V and 5 bases at J, with 12 bases between. This CDR3 spans 13 amino acids. The CDR3 is CSVERRAPYGYTF. DNA of the CDR3: TGCAGCGTTGAACGCAGGGCTCCTTATGGCTACACCTTC.

The chain recombines TRBV20-1 with TRBJ2-5, with 8 bases aligning to TRBD1. J lost 5 bases, V lost 2 bases, and 7 bases had no gene match. CDR1 is DFQATT and CDR2 is SNEGSKA in the germline V gene (reference sequence). This CDR3 comprises 14 residues. CDR3 in DNA: TGCAGTGCTAGATTTCGGACAGGGCCGGAGACCCAGTACTTC. Amino acids: CSARFRTGPETQYF.

The chain uses TRBV10-3 and TRBJ2-7; perhaps TRBD1 as D (6 bases). Germline V gives CDR1 ENHRY, CDR2 SYGVKD. There are 17 residues in the CDR3. V was shortened by 2 bases and J by 3 bases, with 20 bases between the two germline ends. CDR3 region: CAISEGFQGGRFYEQYF. CDR3 DNA: TGTGCCATCAGTGAGGGGTTTCAAGGGGGAAGGTTCTACGAGCAGTACTTC.

This clonotype was recorded at least ten times. A much larger clone is a single base away; this may be a read error. CDR3 coding DNA: TGTACCAGCAGTTACTCAGGCGGGGCTCTTTACAATGAGCAGTTCTTC. Its translation is CTSSYSGGALYNEQFF. The rearrangement joins TRBV6-2 or TRBV6-3 to TRBJ2-1, with a possible D match to TRBD2 (6 bases). This CDR3 has 16 residues. CDR1 is MNHEY and CDR2 is SVGEGT in the germline V gene.

A remark on this clonotype: Relative to the germline gene, one junction end is altered; a read error may explain this. This chain connects TRBV6-1 to TRBJ2-3; 11 bases line up with TRBD2. CDR1 is MNHNS and CDR2 is SASEGT in the germline V gene. This CDR3 comprises 16 residues. CDR3 in amino acids: CASNEVMTSGADTQYF. Written as DNA, the CDR3 is TGTGCCAGCAATGAAGTAATGACTAGCGGGGCAGATACGCAGTATTTT.